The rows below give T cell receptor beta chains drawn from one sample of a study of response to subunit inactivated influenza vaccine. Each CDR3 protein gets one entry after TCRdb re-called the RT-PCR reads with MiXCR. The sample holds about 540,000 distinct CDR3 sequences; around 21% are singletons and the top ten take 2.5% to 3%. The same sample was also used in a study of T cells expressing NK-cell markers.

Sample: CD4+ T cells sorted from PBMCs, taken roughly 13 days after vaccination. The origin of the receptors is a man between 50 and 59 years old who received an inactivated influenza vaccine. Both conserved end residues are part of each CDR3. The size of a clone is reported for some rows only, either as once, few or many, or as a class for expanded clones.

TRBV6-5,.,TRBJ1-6,CASSYFGTDNSPLHF
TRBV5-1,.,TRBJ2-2,CASSLVLRDTGELFF
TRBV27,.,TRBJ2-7,CASSSPGQGAIEQYF
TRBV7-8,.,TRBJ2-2,CASSRDYLNTGELFF
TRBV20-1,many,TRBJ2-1,CSGFPGRGSNEQFF
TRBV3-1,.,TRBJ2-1,CASMNQGEGDEQFF
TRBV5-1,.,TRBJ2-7,CASSLESSSSYEQYF
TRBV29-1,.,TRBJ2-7,CSVDGDRGDEQYF
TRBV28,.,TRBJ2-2,CASSSGLAAGELFF
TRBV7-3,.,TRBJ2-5,CASSKGAAVDQETQYF
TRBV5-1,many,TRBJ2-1,CASSFDIYNEQFF
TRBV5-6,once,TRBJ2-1,CASSRTSGGANYNEQFF
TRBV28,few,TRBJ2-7,CASSLIGQPAAYEQYF
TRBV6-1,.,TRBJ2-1,CASRQTTGRYNEQFF
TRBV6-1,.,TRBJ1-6,CASSETGTDSPLHF
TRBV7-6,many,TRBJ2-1,CASSLALFTTFNEQFF
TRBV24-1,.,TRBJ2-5,CATSDAGLAGGRETQYF
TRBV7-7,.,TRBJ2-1,CASSIGRLAGENEQFF
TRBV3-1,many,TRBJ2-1,CASSQVGNEQFF
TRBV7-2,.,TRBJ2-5,CASSTTQGSTQYF
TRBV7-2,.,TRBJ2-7,CASSLGLAADEQYF
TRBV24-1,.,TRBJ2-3,CATSRLGTDTQYF
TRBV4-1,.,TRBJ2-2,CASSQDRAAKMNTGELFF
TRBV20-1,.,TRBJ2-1,CSARQSSYNEQFF
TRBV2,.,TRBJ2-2,CASSSRVSNTGELFF
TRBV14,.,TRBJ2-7,CASSRSGVFEQYF
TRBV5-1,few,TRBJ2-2,CASSFAVLAGVGTGELFF
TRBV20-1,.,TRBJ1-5,CSASLGQPQHF
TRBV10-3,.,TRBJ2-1,CAISGLAGGSSYNEQFF
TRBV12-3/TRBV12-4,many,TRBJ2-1,CASSLGTAGLALEQFF
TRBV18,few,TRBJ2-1,CASSPHSGTRSEQFF
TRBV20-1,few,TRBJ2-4,CSAQDSGTGRAKNIQYF
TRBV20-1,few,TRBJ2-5,CSARGLAGNQETQYF
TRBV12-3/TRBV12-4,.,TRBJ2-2,CASSARAGELFF
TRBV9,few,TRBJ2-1,CASSPWDQTYNEQFF
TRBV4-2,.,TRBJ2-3,CASSQDGRDGTQYF
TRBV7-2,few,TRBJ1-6,CASSADRAVGVGSPLHF
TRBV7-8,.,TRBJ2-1,CASSLRAGGGDEQFF
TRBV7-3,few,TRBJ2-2,CASSLSRNTGELFF
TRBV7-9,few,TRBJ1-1,CASSLDRESAEAFF
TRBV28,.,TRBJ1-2,CASRQDSQWGYTF
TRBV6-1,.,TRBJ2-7,CASSENRMNEQYF
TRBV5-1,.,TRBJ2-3,CASSLGTTGTDTQYF
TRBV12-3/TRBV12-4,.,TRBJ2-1,CASSPDTAGGGNEQFF
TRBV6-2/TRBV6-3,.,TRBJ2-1,CASTWDRARGEQFF
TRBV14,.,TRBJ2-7,CASSQEWEQYF